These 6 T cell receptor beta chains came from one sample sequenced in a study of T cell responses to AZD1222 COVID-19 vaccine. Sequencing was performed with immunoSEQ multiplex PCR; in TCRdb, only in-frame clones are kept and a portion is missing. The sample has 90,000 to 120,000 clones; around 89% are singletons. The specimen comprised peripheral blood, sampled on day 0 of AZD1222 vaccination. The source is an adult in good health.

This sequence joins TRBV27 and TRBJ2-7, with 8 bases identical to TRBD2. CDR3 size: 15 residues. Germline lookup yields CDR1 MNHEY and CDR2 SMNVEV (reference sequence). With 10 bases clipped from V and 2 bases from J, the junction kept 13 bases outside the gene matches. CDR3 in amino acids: CATSPEGTSTYEQYF. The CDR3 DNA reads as TGTGCCACCTCCCCGGAGGGGACTAGTACCTACGAGCAGTACTTC.

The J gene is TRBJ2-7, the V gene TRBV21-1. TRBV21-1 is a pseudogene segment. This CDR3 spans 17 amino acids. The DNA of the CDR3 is TGTGCCAGCAGCAAGTTTGACGCCACCCAAAATGAATACGAGCAGTACTTC. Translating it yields CASSKFDATQNEYEQYF.

The CDR3 bases are TGTGCCAGCACAACTGCTAGTTCCTACGAGCAGTACTTC. Translation: CASTTASSYEQYF. V gene TRBV6-5 combines with J gene TRBJ2-7; the D is unclear. The ends were cut back, 7 bases at V and 1 base at J, with 11 bases in the middle. The germline gives CDR1 MNHEY, CDR2 SVGAGI. The CDR3 is 13 amino acids.

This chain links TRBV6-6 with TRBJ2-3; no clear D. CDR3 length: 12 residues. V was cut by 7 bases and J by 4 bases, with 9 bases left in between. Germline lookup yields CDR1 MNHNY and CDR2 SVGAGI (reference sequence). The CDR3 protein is CASTAYADTQYF. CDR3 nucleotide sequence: TGTGCCAGCACCGCGTATGCAGATACGCAGTATTTT.

For the CDR3, the DNA is TGTGCCAGCAGGACAGGGGAACGTGAAAAACTGTTTTTT. Its translation: CASRTGEREKLFF. The V call is TRBV2, the J call TRBJ1-4; TRBD1 aligns across 8 bases. The junction had 4 bases not matched to a gene; V was cut back by 6 bases and J by 7 bases. The germline V gene encodes CDR1 SNHLY and CDR2 FYNNEI. This CDR3 has 13 amino acids. Full variable domain (rest looked up from reference TRBV2 and TRBJ1-4): EPEVTQTPSHQVTQMGQEVILRCVPISNHLYFYWYRQILGQKVEFLVSFYNNEISEKSEIFDDQFSVERPDGSNFTLKIRSTKLEDSAMYFCASRTGEREKLFFGSGTQLSVL.

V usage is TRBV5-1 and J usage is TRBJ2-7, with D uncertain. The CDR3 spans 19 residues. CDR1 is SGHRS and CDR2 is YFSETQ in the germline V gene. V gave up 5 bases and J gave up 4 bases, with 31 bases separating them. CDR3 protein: CASSSLRKGYTALGYEQYF. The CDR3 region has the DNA TGCGCCAGCAGTTCCCTCCGTAAGGGTTACACAGCGCTCGGTTACGAGCAGTACTTC.